The sample holds many counts of the clone carrying this T cell receptor (beta chain). These data originate in a study of T cells in Graves' hyperthyroidism and ophthalmopathy. Graves' hyperthyroidism was deemed stable absent ophthalmopathy progression within 18 months. The diagnoses drew upon clinical symptoms, serum thyroxine and TRAb, thyroid ultrasound and orbital computed tomography. Amplification yielded TCR beta CDR3 regions, with RNA transcripts as the source. First-round RT-PCR targeting the TCR CDR3 was performed with the HTBI primer set. TCRdb re-analysed the multiplex PCR reads in MiXCR, keeping a single row per CDR3 protein. The table lists about 690,000 distinct CDR3 sequences, 17% of them singletons. The germline V gene encodes CDR1 MNHNS and CDR2 SASEGT. Trimming left V 6 bases short and J 4 bases short, with 15 bases between. The length of the CDR3 is 14 residues.

The clonotype was recovered from a man in his fifties or sixties with Graves' hyperthyroidism. The genes are TRBV6-1 and TRBJ1-2, with D maybe TRBD1 (5 bases). The source material was blood. The CDR3 DNA follows: TGTGCCAGCAGCGATTGGGGGGGAACCTATGGCTACACCTTC. Its protein is CASSDWGGTYGYTF.